Presented here are 23 T cell receptor beta chains from one specimen sequenced in a study of cytomegalovirus exposure and HLA in healthy donors. Use of 60 Vbeta and 13 Jbeta primers characterized the PCR. Data came from immunoSEQ multiplex PCR; TCRdb stores just in-frame clones and leaves some out. This table has around 150,000 clones, roughly 89% appearing once. The specimen was PBMCs. Source of these receptors: a woman aged 25-40 years in good health and CMV-seronegative.

This clone appeared a few times. The rearrangement joins TRBV4-3 to TRBJ1-1; D may be TRBD1 (6 bases). CDR3 size: 14 residues. With 1 base removed from V and 4 bases from J, the gap between germline ends came to 10 bases. Germline CDR1 LGHNA, CDR2 YSLEER. The CDR3 protein is CASSQVVGGTEAFF. CDR3 coding DNA: TGCGCCAGCAGCCAAGTAGTAGGGGGCACTGAAGCTTTCTTT.

The gene calls are TRBV30 and TRBJ2-7; D not resolved. V was shortened by 0 bases and J by 1 base, with 7 bases between the two germline ends. Germline V gene lookup returns CDR1 GTSNPN and CDR2 SVGIG (reference sequence). This CDR3 spans 13 amino acids. The CDR3 sequence is CAWSVRGSYEQYF. DNA of the CDR3: TGTGCCTGGAGTGTTCGAGGTTCCTACGAGCAGTACTTC.

J is TRBJ2-1 and V is TRBV5-1, with 9 bases fitting TRBD1. This CDR3 spans 14 amino acids. Germline assignment: CDR1 SGHRS and CDR2 YFSETQ. J lost 6 bases, V lost 2 bases, and 3 bases had no gene match. CDR3 nucleotides: TGCGCCAGCAGCTTTGGGACAGGGAGCAATGAGCAGTTCTTC. It specifies CASSFGTGSNEQFF.

As DNA, the CDR3 is TGTGCCAGCCGGGGGGGGATTGGATCACCCCTCCACTTT. Translating it yields CASRGGIGSPLHF. The rearrangement joins TRBV6-5 to TRBJ1-6; the D gene is possibly TRBD1 (5 bases). Looked up from germline, CDR1 is MNHEY and CDR2 is SVGAGI. This CDR3 is 13 amino acids long. V was pared by 8 bases and J by 10 bases, with 15 bases between.

This chain joins TRBV6-5 and TRBJ1-6, with TRBD1 matching 8 bases. V shed 0 bases and J 8 bases; nucleotides not matched to a gene: 3. The CDR3 loop spans 15 amino acids. The V gene's germline CDR1 is MNHEY and CDR2 SVGAGI. Here the CDR3 reads CASSYSSGGYSPLHF. DNA for the CDR3: TGTGCCAGCAGTTACTCGTCAGGGGGCTATTCACCCCTCCACTTT.

The gene calls are TRBV10-2 and TRBJ2-5; 9 nucleotides align to TRBD1. The V gene's germline CDR1 is WSHSY and CDR2 SAAADI. CDR3 length: 11 residues. Unmatched junction bases numbered 1, after V lost 8 bases and J lost 6 bases. CDR3 residues: CASGQGQTQYF. The CDR3 DNA reads as TGCGCCAGCGGACAGGGGCAGACCCAGTACTTC.

The rearrangement joins TRBV5-4 to TRBJ2-1; the match to TRBD2 covers 8 bases. The CDR3 has 14 amino acids. The germline gives CDR1 SGHNT, CDR2 YYREEE (reference sequence). V dropped 10 bases and J dropped 0; count of bases not matched to a gene: 6. CDR3 DNA sequence: TGTGCCGTAGGGCGGGAGGTCTCCTACAATGAGCAGTTCTTC. Residues: CAVGREVSYNEQFF. Looking up the rest from reference TRBV5-4 and TRBJ2-1 gives the full variable domain: ETGVTQSPTHLIKTRGQQVTLRCSSQSGHNTVSWYQQALGQGPQFIFQYYREEENGRGNFPPRFSGLQFPNYSSELNVNALELDDSALYLCAVGREVSYNEQFFGPGTRLTVL.

V is TRBV5-4 and J is TRBJ2-4; D perhaps matches TRBD2 (5 bases). The CDR3 totals 13 residues. V lost 3 bases, J lost 8 bases, and 12 bases lay in between. Germline lookup yields CDR1 SGHNT and CDR2 YYREEE (reference sequence). CDR3 bases: TGTGCCAGCAGCTCACAGCGGCCCGACATTCAGTACTTC. Encoded protein: CASSSQRPDIQYF.

The chain combines TRBV5-1 with TRBJ1-1; 7 bases align to TRBD1. V shed 0 bases, J shed 5 bases, and the junction held 10 bases outside the gene matches. The CDR3 is 16 residues long. CDR1 is SGHRS and CDR2 is YFSETQ in the germline V gene. CDR3 bases: TGCGCCAGCAGCTTGGTGGCGCCAGGGGGGAATACTGAAGCTTTCTTT. It is translated as CASSLVAPGGNTEAFF.

This clone was recorded a few times. This sequence joins TRBV18 and TRBJ2-1; 9 positions match TRBD1. The CDR3 is 13 amino acids. Germline V lookup: CDR1 KGHSH, CDR2 LQKENI. The V segment lost 5 bases and the J segment 7 bases; nucleotides outside the gene matches: 3. Here the CDR3 reads CASSSQGANEQFF. DNA for the CDR3: TGTGCCAGCTCATCACAGGGGGCAAATGAGCAGTTCTTC.

This CDR3 is CASRPAGLIQETQYF. CDR3 nucleotide sequence: TGTGCCAGCAGGCCAGCGGGACTAATCCAAGAGACCCAGTACTTC. The chain joins TRBV25-1 to TRBJ2-5, with 7 bases that match TRBD2. This CDR3 contains 15 residues. CDR1 is MGHDK, CDR2 SYGVNS, per germline. With 6 bases clipped from V and 1 base from J, the junction kept 8 bases outside the gene matches.

The J gene is TRBJ2-2, the V gene TRBV7-2; 8 positions match TRBD1. The CDR3 totals 13 residues. CDR1 and CDR2 (germline): SGHTA, FQGNSA. V shed 7 bases, J shed 6 bases, and the junction held 4 bases outside the gene matches. The CDR3 region is CASIDRGPGELFF. The DNA for the CDR3 is TGTGCCAGCATCGACAGGGGCCCCGGGGAGCTGTTTTTT.

V usage is TRBV11-2 and J usage is TRBJ2-7, with 9 positions matching TRBD2. V shed 0 bases and J 4 bases; nucleotides not matched to a gene: 1. CDR3 length: 14 residues. Per germline, CDR1 SGHAT and CDR2 FQNNGV. CDR3 nucleotide sequence: TGTGCCAGCAGCTTAGAAGCGGGAGGTTACGAGCAGTACTTC. As protein: CASSLEAGGYEQYF.

The chain has TRBV29-1 and TRBJ2-1, with 7 bases matching TRBD2. Germline CDR1 and CDR2: SQVTM and ANQGSEA. The CDR3 is 13 residues long. The junction had 5 bases not matched to a gene; V was cut back by 7 bases and J by 2 bases. For the CDR3, the DNA is TGCAGCGCTATGACTAGCACCTACAATGAGCAGTTCTTC. This codes for CSAMTSTYNEQFF.

This clone was recorded only once. This rearrangement joins TRBV6-1 to TRBJ1-5; D is ambiguous. Trimming cost V 3 bases and J 8 bases, with 14 bases left between them. The V gene's germline CDR1 is MNHNS and CDR2 SASEGT. This CDR3 has 14 residues. The CDR3 region is CASSEAGFVEPQHF. The DNA of the CDR3 is TGTGCCAGCAGTGAGGCGGGCTTCGTTGAGCCCCAGCATTTT.

V usage is TRBV7-9 and J usage is TRBJ2-7, with TRBD1 matching 12 bases. This CDR3 is built from 18 residues. V gave up 3 bases and J gave up 3 bases; unmatched junction bases: 12. Germline-derived CDR1 and CDR2 are SEHNR and FQNEAQ (reference sequence). In nucleotides, the CDR3 is TGTGCCAGCAGCTTCTGGGGAGGGGGGACAGGGGGCTACTACGAGCAGTACTTC. This gives the protein CASSFWGGGTGGYYEQYF. The complete variable domain, with remaining parts taken from reference TRBV7-9 and TRBJ2-7, reads DTGVSQNPRHKITKRGQNVTFRCDPISEHNRLYWYRQTLGQGPEFLTYFQNEAQLEKSRLLSDRFSAERPKGSFSTLEIQRTEQGDSAMYLCASSFWGGGTGGYYEQYFGPGTRLTVT.

This clone was observed once. As DNA, the CDR3 is TGCGCCAGCAGCCCCACCCTAGCGAACGAGCAGTACTTC. It encodes CASSPTLANEQYF. The chain links TRBV5-1 to TRBJ2-7, with D perhaps matching TRBD2 (6 bases). The length of the CDR3 is 13 residues. Germline CDR1 reads SGHRS; CDR2 reads YFSETQ. The V end lost 4 bases, the J end lost 5 bases, and 13 bases lay between the germline ends.

The chain recombines TRBV20-1 with TRBJ1-1; the D gene is possibly TRBD1 (6 bases). Germline V gene lookup returns CDR1 DFQATT and CDR2 SNEGSKA (reference sequence). The CDR3 is made up of 11 amino acids. Trimming removed 5 bases at V and 7 bases at J, with 11 bases between. CDR3 residues: CSARGGGEAFF. CDR3 coding DNA: TGCAGTGCTCGGGGAGGGGGTGAAGCTTTCTTT.

This chain uses TRBV5-8 with TRBJ1-2, with D perhaps matching TRBD1 (5 bases). The V end lost 1 base, the J end lost 7 bases, and 20 bases lay between the germline ends. CDR3 length equals 16 residues. Germline-derived CDR1 and CDR2 are SGHTS and YDEGEE. The CDR3: CASSLRSSAARAGYTF. The CDR3 DNA is TGTGCCAGCAGCTTGCGCTCGAGTGCGGCCAGGGCTGGCTACACCTTC.

The V gene is TRBV10-1, the J gene TRBJ1-1; D is uncertain. V was shortened by 3 bases and J by 5 bases, with 10 bases between the two germline ends. The germline CDR1 and CDR2 sequences are WNHNN and SYGVQD (reference sequence). This CDR3 region has 13 residues. The CDR3 is CASSENLETEAFF. CDR3 nucleotides: TGCGCCAGCAGTGAAAACCTGGAGACTGAAGCTTTCTTT.

The chain joins TRBV5-1 to TRBJ2-5, with a possible D match to TRBD1 (7 bases). CDR3 length equals 14 residues. The germline V gene has CDR1 SGHRS and CDR2 YFSETQ. The V gene lost 2 bases and the J gene lost 4 bases, with 12 bases spanning the gap. CDR3 residues: CASSFRQGGETQYF. In DNA, the CDR3 is TGCGCCAGCAGCTTCAGACAGGGAGGAGAGACCCAGTACTTC.

The V call is TRBV6-5, the J call TRBJ2-1; D may be TRBD2 (6 bases). There are 15 residues in the CDR3. The V end was cut by 1 base, the J end by 8 bases, with 15 bases between. Germline V gives CDR1 MNHEY, CDR2 SVGAGI. The CDR3 DNA reads TGTGCCAGCAGTTACTACCGGGGGTCCACGGATGAGCAGTTCTTC. Its protein product is CASSYYRGSTDEQFF.

This sequence joins TRBV28 and TRBJ1-5; the D is unclear. Trimming removed 5 bases from V and 4 bases from J, with 12 bases in between. This CDR3 region has 14 residues. Germline loops: CDR1 MDHEN, CDR2 SYDVKM. CDR3 loop: CASSAAGVNQPQHF. CDR3 nucleotide sequence: TGTGCCAGCAGTGCCGCCGGGGTTAATCAGCCCCAGCATTTT.